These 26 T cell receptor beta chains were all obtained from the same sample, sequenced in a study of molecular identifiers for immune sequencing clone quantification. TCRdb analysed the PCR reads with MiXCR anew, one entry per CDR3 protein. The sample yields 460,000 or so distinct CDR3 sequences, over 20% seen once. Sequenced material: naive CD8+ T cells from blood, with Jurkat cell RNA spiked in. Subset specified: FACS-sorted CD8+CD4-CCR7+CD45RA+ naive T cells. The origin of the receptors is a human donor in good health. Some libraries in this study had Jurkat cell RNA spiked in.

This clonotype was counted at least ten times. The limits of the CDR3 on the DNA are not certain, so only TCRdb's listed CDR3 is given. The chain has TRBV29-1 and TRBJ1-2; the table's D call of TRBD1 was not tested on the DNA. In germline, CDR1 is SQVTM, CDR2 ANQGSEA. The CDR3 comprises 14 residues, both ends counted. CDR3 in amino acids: CSVSTGDDFRGYTF.

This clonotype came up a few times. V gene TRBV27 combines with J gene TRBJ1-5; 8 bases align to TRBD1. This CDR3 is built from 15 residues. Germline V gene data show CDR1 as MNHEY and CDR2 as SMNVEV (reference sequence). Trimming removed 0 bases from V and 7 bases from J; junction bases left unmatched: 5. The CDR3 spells CASSLSPGGSQPQHF. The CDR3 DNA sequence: TGTGCCAGCAGTTTATCCCCAGGGGGCTCCCAGCCCCAGCATTTT.

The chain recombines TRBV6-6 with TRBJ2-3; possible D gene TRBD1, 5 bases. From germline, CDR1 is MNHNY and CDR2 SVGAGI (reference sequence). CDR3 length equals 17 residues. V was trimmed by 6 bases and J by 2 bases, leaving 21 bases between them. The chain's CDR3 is CASSPSSGQLPTDTQYF. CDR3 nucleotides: TGTGCCAGCAGCCCCTCCTCCGGACAACTTCCCACAGATACGCAGTATTTT.

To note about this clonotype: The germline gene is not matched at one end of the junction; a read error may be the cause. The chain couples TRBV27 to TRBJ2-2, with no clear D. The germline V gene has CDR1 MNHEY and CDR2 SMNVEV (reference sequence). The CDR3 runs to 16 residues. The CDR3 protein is CACSQIDKGYTGELFF. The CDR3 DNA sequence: TGTGCCTGCAGTCAAATCGACAAGGGCTACACCGGGGAGCTGTTTTTT.

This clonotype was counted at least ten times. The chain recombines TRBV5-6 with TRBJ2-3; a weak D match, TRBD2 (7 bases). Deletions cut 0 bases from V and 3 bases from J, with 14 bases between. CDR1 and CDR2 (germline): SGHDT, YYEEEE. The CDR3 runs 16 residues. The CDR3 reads CASSLVGGPGTDTQYF. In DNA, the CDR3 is TGTGCCAGCAGCTTGGTGGGGGGGCCGGGGACAGATACGCAGTATTTT.

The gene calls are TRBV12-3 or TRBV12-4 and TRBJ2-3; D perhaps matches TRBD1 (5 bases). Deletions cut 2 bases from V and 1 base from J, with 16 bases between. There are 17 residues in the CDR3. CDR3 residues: CASSLYLFQGGTDTQYF. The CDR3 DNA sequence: TGTGCCAGCAGTTTATACCTCTTCCAAGGGGGCACAGATACGCAGTATTTT.

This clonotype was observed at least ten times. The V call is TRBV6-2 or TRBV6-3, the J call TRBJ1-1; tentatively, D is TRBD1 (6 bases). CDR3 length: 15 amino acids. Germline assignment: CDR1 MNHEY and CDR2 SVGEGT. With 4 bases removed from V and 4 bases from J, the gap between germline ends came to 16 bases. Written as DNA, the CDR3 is TGTGCCAGCAGTTTCCCACTACAGGGAGGCACTGAAGCTTTCTTT. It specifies CASSFPLQGGTEAFF.

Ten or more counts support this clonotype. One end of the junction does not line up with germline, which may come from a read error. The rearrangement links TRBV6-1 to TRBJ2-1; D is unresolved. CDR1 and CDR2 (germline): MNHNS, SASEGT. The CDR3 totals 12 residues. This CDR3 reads CASSEALQSLAF. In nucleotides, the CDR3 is TGTGCCAGCAGTGAAGCGCTTCAGAGTTTGGCCTTC.

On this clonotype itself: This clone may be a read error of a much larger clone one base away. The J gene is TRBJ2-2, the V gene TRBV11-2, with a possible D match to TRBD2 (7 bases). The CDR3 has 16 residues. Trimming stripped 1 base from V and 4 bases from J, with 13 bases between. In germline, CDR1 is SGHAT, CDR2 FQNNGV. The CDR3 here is CASSLVRGGVTGELFF. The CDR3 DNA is TGTGCCAGCAGCTTAGTACGCGGGGGCGTCACCGGGGAGCTGTTTTTT.

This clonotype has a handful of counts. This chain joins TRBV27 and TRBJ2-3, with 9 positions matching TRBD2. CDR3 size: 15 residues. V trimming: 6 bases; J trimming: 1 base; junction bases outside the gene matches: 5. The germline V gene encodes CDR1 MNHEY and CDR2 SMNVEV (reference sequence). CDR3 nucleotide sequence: TGTGCCAGCAGCCCAAAGCGGGGGGGCACAGATACGCAGTATTTT. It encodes CASSPKRGGTDTQYF.

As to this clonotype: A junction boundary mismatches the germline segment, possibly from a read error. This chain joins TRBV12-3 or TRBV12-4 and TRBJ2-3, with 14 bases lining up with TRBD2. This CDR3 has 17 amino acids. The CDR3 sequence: CACSLGLAGVSTDTQYF. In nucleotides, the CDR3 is TGTGCCTGCAGTTTGGGACTAGCGGGAGTTAGCACAGATACGCAGTATTTT.

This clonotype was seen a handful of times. The CDR3 spells CASSYDFGRSNNQPQHF. The CDR3 bases are TGTGCCAGCAGTTACGACTTCGGGAGAAGTAACAATCAGCCCCAGCATTTT. This chain connects TRBV6-6 to TRBJ1-5; D gene ambiguous. The V gene's germline CDR1 is MNHNY and CDR2 SVGAGI (reference sequence). The CDR3 runs 17 residues. With 2 bases removed from V and 3 bases from J, the gap between germline ends came to 17 bases.

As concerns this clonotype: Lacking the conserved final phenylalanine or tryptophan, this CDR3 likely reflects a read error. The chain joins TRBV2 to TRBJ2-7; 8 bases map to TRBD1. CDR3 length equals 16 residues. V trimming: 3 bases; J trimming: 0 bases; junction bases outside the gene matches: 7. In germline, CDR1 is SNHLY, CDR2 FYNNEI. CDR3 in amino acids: CASSEIPGQVSYEQYL. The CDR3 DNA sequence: TGTGCCAGCAGTGAGATACCGGGACAGGTCTCCTACGAGCAGTACCTC.

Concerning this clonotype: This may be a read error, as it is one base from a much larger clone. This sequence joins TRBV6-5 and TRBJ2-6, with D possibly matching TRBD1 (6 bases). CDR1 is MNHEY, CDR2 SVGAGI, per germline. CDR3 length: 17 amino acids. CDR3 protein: CASRFGQYFSGADVLTF. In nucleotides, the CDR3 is TGTGCCAGCAGGTTTGGACAGTATTTCTCTGGGGCCGACGTCCTGACTTTC.

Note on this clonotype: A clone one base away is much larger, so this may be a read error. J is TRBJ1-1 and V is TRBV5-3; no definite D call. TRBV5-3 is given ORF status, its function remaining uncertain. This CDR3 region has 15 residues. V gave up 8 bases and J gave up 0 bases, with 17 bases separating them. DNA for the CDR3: TGTGCCAGCACCAAACTGGACCGCTTGAACACTGAAGCTTTCTTT. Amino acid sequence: CASTKLDRLNTEAFF.

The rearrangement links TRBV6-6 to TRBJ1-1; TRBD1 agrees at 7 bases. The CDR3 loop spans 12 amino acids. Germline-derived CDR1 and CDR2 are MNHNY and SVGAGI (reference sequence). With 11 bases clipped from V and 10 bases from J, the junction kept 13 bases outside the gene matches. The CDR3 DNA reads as TGTGCCGGGGGACAGCTCTTTGGTGGAGCTTTCTTT. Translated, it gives CAGGQLFGGAFF.

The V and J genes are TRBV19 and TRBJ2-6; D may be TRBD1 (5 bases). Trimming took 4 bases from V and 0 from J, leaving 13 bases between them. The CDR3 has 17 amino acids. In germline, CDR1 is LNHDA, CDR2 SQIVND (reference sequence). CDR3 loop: CASSNPGSPSGANVLTF. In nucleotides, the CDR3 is TGTGCCAGTAGTAATCCAGGGTCCCCCTCTGGGGCCAACGTCCTGACTTTC.

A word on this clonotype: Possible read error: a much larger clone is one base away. The CDR3 coding sequence is TGCAGCGTTGCGGGGGGTGAGACCACTGAAGCTTTCTTT. It translates to CSVAGGETTEAFF. The chain employs TRBV29-1 and TRBJ1-1; a possible D gene is TRBD1 (5 bases). Germline assignment: CDR1 SQVTM and CDR2 ANQGSEA. The CDR3 extends over 13 amino acids. The ends were cut back, 4 bases at V and 4 bases at J, with 13 bases in the middle.

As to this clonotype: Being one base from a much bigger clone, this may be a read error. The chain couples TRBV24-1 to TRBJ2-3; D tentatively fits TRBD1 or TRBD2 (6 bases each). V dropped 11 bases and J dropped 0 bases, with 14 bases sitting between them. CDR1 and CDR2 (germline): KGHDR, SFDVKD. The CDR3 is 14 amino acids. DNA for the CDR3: TGTGCCATTATACCGGGGGCTAGCACAGATACGCAGTATTTT. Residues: CAIIPGASTDTQYF.

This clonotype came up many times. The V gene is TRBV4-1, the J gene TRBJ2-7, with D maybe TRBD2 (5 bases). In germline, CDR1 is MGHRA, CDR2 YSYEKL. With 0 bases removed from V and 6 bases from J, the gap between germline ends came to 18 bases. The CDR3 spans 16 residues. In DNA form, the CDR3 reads TGCGCCAGCAGCCAAGAGGGGATTGGTAGCGCTAGCGAGCAGTACTTC. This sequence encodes CASSQEGIGSASEQYF.

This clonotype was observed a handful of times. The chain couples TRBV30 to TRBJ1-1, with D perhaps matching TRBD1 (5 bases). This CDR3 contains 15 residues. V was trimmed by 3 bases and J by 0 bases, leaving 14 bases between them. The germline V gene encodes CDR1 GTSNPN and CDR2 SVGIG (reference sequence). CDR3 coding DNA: TGTGCCTGGAGGCCCGGGACGGCCGTGAACACTGAAGCTTTCTTT. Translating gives CAWRPGTAVNTEAFF.

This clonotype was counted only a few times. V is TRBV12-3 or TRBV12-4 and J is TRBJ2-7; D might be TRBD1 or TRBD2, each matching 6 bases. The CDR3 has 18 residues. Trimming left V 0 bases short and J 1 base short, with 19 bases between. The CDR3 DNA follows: TGTGCCAGCAGTTTAGCCGTCGGGGGCCAAAGCGCGTCCTACGAGCAGTACTTC. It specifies CASSLAVGGQSASYEQYF.

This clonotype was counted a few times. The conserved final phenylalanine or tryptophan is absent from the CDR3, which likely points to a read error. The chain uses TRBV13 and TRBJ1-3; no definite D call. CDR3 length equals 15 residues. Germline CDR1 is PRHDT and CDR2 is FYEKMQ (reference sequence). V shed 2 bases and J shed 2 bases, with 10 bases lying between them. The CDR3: CASSLLETTGNTIYL. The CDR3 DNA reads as TGTGCCAGCAGCTTATTAGAGACCACTGGAAACACCATATATTTG.

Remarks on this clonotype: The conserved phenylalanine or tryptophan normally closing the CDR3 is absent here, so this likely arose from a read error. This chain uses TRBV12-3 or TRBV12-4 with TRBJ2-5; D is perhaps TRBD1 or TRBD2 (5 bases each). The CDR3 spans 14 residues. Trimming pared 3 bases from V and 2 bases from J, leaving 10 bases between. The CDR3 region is CASSFFGAQETQYS. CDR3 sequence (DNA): TGTGCCAGCAGTTTTTTCGGGGCACAAGAGACCCAGTACTCC.

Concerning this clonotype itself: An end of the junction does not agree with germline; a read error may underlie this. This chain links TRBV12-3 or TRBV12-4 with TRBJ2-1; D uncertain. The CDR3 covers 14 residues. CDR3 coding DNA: TGTGCCGGCAGTTTTCCGAGCTCCTACAATGAGCAGTTCTTC. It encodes CAGSFPSSYNEQFF.

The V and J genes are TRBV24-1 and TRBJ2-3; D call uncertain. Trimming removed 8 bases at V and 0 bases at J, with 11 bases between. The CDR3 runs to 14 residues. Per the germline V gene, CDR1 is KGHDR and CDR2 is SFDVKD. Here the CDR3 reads CATKAAISTDTQYF. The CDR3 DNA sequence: TGTGCCACCAAGGCAGCGATAAGCACAGATACGCAGTATTTT.